Listed below are T cell receptor beta chains from one sample, sequenced in a study of PD-1 blockade in classical Hodgkin lymphoma. Profiling relied on immunoSEQ multiplex PCR, and the TCRdb table lists in-frame clones only, not all of them. This table has roughly 25,000 clones, 67% appearing once. This specimen consisted of peripheral blood mononuclear cells (PBMCs), obtained before the second cycle of nivolumab. The source is a human donor with classical Hodgkin lymphoma. Both conserved end residues are trimmed from each CDR3. Each record gives: V gene, CDR3 protein.

TRBV6-5 ASSYHRDGYNSPLH
TRBV30 AWSGDRASNQPQH
TRBV7-9 ASSLTSHEQY
TRBV30 AWSGGWGSGANVLT
TRBV18 ASSPASGRETQY
TRBV7-9 ASSRERILPGTEAF
TRBV5-5 ASSHPSTGSTDTQY
TRBV9 ASSYRDRELDEQY
TRBV28 ASSSPGTANTEAF
TRBV9 ASSPRTGGSNYGYT
TRBV28 ASSFGDRDNSPLH
TRBV6-6 ASRSTVIYGYT
TRBV5-1 ASSRLGSTDTQY
TRBV28 ASTPSGTGPRTQY
TRBV6-6 ASSYPESNQPQH
TRBV6-6 ASSYSLVGKGYEQY
TRBV11-3 ASSERGTNTGELF
TRBV6-6 ASIDTTGELF
TRBV30 AWTHPRGLYEQY
TRBV7-2 ASSLEPSSYNEQF
TRBV9 ASSLLEGRLSEQF
TRBV29-1 SVEEGSASRDTQY
TRBV6-6 ASSYGDSSGNTIY
TRBV7-5 ARSFTSGGIPNEQF
TRBV7-2 ASSLLPGGDYEQY
TRBV30 AWSNGLNSYNEQF
TRBV2 ASGTSVDYEQY
TRBV28 ASSFRGQGLEQY
TRBV6-5 ASSYSPGQGSGYT
TRBV30 AWKLLIGTEAF
TRBV28 ASSDTMGGYGYT
TRBV7-3 ASSLRRVGTDTQY
TRBV5-1 ASSLLGGQNTGELF
TRBV5-3 ARSFSSGPFYEQY
TRBV19 ASSIVAGPSSYGYT
TRBV4-3 ASSHDYRAPGANVLT
TRBV6-5 ASSFGRMNTGELF
TRBV30 AWSTDLGNTIY
TRBV9 ASSVARGIGTDTQY
TRBV10-1 ASSGRAGGNGDEQF
TRBV19 ASSIDVKSPYSGYT
TRBV19 ASSITDTQY
TRBV4-3 ASSQGLAGGGETQY